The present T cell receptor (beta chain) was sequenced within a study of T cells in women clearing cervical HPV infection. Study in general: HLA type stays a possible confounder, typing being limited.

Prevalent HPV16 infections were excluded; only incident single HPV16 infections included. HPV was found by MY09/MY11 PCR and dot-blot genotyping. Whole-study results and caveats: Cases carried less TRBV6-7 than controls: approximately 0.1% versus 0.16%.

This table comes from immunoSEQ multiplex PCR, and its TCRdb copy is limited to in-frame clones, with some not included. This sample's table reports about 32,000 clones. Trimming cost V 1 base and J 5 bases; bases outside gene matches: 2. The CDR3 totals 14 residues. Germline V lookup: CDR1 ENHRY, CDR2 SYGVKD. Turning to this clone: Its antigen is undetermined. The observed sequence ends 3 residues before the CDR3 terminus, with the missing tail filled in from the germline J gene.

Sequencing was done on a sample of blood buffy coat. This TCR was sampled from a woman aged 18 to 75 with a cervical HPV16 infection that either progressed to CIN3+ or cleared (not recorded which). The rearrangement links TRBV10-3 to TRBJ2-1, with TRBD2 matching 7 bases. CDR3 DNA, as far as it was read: TGTGCCATCAGTGAGTTTCTAGCGGACAATGAG. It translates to CAISEFLADNE. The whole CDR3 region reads CAISEFLADNEQFF.